These T cell receptor beta chains were read from a single sample in a study of vaccination effects on CD4 cells after COVID-19. Produced via immunoSEQ multiplex PCR; TCRdb's table is partial and in-frame only. The table lists 65,000 to 75,000 clones, just under 75% of them singletons, with approximately 1.5% in the top ten. Their antigens remain unidentified. The source was CD4+ T cells from PBMCs cultured with HCoV-229E spike peptides, collected after COVID-19 vaccination. Every receptor here comes from a human donor who received a COVID-19 vaccine. The CDR3 runs from the conserved cysteine through the conserved F or W. A D gene is named only where the DNA matches it firmly. Rows give clone size only sometimes, using once, few, many, or a class for an expanded clone.

j_call: TRBJ2-1
v_call: TRBV6-5
d_call: TRBD1
clone_size: NA
cdr3_aa: CASTGTGGPNEQFF
cdr3_nt: TGTGCCAGTACCGGGACAGGGGGACCCAATGAGCAGTTCTTC

j_call: TRBJ2-2
v_call: TRBV12-2
d_call: NA
clone_size: NA
cdr3_aa: CASRFRRETGELFF
cdr3_nt: TGTGCAAGTCGCTTCCGCCGAGAGACCGGGGAGCTGTTTTTT

j_call: TRBJ1-1
v_call: TRBV19
d_call: NA
clone_size: NA
cdr3_aa: CASSEFWDDTEAFF
cdr3_nt: TGTGCCAGTAGCGAGTTCTGGGACGACACTGAAGCTTTCTTT

j_call: TRBJ1-2
v_call: TRBV19
d_call: NA
clone_size: NA
cdr3_aa: CASCPPANYGYTF
cdr3_nt: TGTGCCAGTTGCCCCCCGGCGAACTATGGCTACACCTTC

j_call: TRBJ2-5
v_call: TRBV19
d_call: NA
clone_size: NA
cdr3_aa: CASSAGTAGQETQYF
cdr3_nt: TGTGCCAGTAGTGCTGGGACAGCGGGCCAAGAGACCCAGTACTTC

j_call: TRBJ2-6
v_call: TRBV10-1
d_call: TRBD1
clone_size: NA
cdr3_aa: CASSGSGTGVFGANVLTF
cdr3_nt: TGCGCCAGCAGTGGTTCCGGGACAGGGGTTTTTGGGGCCAACGTCCTGACTTTC

j_call: TRBJ1-1
v_call: TRBV6-5
d_call: NA
clone_size: NA
cdr3_aa: CASSYAGLEVEAFF
cdr3_nt: TGTGCCAGCAGTTACGCAGGACTAGAAGTTGAAGCTTTCTTT

j_call: TRBJ2-1
v_call: TRBV9
d_call: NA
clone_size: once
cdr3_aa: CASSVGWGDNNEQFF
cdr3_nt: TGTGCCAGCAGCGTAGGATGGGGGGACAACAATGAGCAGTTCTTC

j_call: TRBJ1-6
v_call: TRBV12-5
d_call: NA
clone_size: few
cdr3_aa: CASGLSRGLNSPLHF
cdr3_nt: TGTGCTAGTGGTTTGTCACGGGGACTTAATTCACCCCTCCACTTT

j_call: TRBJ1-5
v_call: TRBV4-1
d_call: TRBD1
clone_size: NA
cdr3_aa: CASSPYTGTGNQPQHF
cdr3_nt: TGCGCCAGCAGCCCTTATACCGGGACAGGGAATCAGCCCCAGCATTTT

j_call: TRBJ2-5
v_call: TRBV19
d_call: NA
clone_size: NA
cdr3_aa: CASSRGQEETQYF
cdr3_nt: TGTGCCAGTAGTAGGGGGCAGGAAGAGACCCAGTACTTC

j_call: TRBJ2-1
v_call: TRBV6-4
d_call: NA
clone_size: NA
cdr3_aa: CASSPAPHEQFF
cdr3_nt: TGTGCCAGCAGTCCGGCCCCCCATGAGCAGTTCTTC

j_call: TRBJ2-1
v_call: TRBV3-1/TRBV3-2
d_call: TRBD2
clone_size: NA
cdr3_aa: CASSPAGRDSYNEQFF
cdr3_nt: TGTGCCAGCAGCCCGGCCGGGAGGGACTCCTACAATGAGCAGTTCTTC

j_call: TRBJ2-5
v_call: TRBV29-1
d_call: NA
clone_size: NA
cdr3_aa: CSARYLQETQYF
cdr3_nt: TGCAGCGCCCGGTATCTCCAAGAGACCCAGTACTTC

j_call: TRBJ2-3
v_call: TRBV6-1
d_call: TRBD1
clone_size: NA
cdr3_aa: CASSELQGARTDTQYF
cdr3_nt: TGTGCCAGCAGTGAGTTACAGGGGGCCCGCACAGATACGCAGTATTTT

j_call: TRBJ1-4
v_call: TRBV19
d_call: NA
clone_size: NA
cdr3_aa: CASSARPATNEKLFF
cdr3_nt: TGTGCCAGTAGTGCCCGACCAGCAACTAATGAAAAACTGTTTTTT

j_call: TRBJ2-5
v_call: TRBV9
d_call: NA
clone_size: NA
cdr3_aa: CASSPRRGGETQYF
cdr3_nt: TGTGCCAGCAGCCCCAGGCGGGGAGGAGAGACCCAGTACTTC

j_call: TRBJ1-1
v_call: TRBV9
d_call: TRBD1
clone_size: NA
cdr3_aa: CASSVEYRGRTEAFF
cdr3_nt: TGTGCCAGCAGCGTAGAATACAGGGGAAGGACTGAAGCTTTCTTT

j_call: TRBJ1-2
v_call: TRBV4-3
d_call: NA
clone_size: NA
cdr3_aa: CASSPRAGGNYGYTF
cdr3_nt: TGCGCCAGCAGCCCCCGAGCGGGGGGCAACTATGGCTACACCTTC

j_call: TRBJ2-1
v_call: TRBV7-6
d_call: NA
clone_size: NA
cdr3_aa: CASSLALGARSSYNEQFF
cdr3_nt: TGTGCCAGCAGCTTAGCGCTCGGGGCCAGAAGCTCCTACAATGAGCAGTTCTTC

j_call: TRBJ1-4
v_call: TRBV27
d_call: NA
clone_size: NA
cdr3_aa: CASSLFAPRGEKLFF
cdr3_nt: TGTGCCAGCAGTTTATTCGCGCCCAGGGGTGAAAAACTGTTTTTT

j_call: TRBJ2-2
v_call: TRBV2
d_call: NA
clone_size: NA
cdr3_aa: CASSEIGGGTGELFF
cdr3_nt: TGTGCCAGCAGTGAAATCGGGGGCGGCACCGGGGAGCTGTTTTTT

j_call: TRBJ1-2
v_call: TRBV5-6
d_call: TRBD1
clone_size: NA
cdr3_aa: CASSLWGQGDGYTF
cdr3_nt: TGTGCCAGCAGCTTGTGGGGACAGGGGGATGGCTACACCTTC

j_call: TRBJ2-3
v_call: TRBV11-3
d_call: NA
clone_size: NA
cdr3_aa: CASSFGGTTDTQYF
cdr3_nt: TGTGCCAGCAGCTTTGGGGGTACCACAGATACGCAGTATTTT

j_call: TRBJ1-3
v_call: TRBV6-5
d_call: NA
clone_size: NA
cdr3_aa: CASSYSWGSVGNTIYF
cdr3_nt: TGTGCCAGCAGTTACTCGTGGGGTTCGGTTGGAAACACCATATATTTT

j_call: TRBJ2-3
v_call: TRBV7-3
d_call: NA
clone_size: NA
cdr3_aa: CASSRIGHTGTGTDTQYF
cdr3_nt: TGTGCCAGCAGCAGGATTGGCCATACCGGGACTGGCACAGATACGCAGTATTTT

j_call: TRBJ1-4
v_call: TRBV3-1/TRBV3-2
d_call: NA
clone_size: NA
cdr3_aa: CASSQVVQTNEKLFF
cdr3_nt: TGTGCCAGCAGCCAAGTCGTACAGACGAATGAAAAACTGTTTTTT

j_call: TRBJ1-5
v_call: TRBV27
d_call: NA
clone_size: NA
cdr3_aa: CASSLSNARPQHF
cdr3_nt: TGTGCCAGCAGTTTATCGAACGCGAGGCCCCAGCATTTT

j_call: TRBJ1-5
v_call: TRBV5-6
d_call: NA
clone_size: NA
cdr3_aa: CASSFGGVGNQPQHF
cdr3_nt: TGTGCCAGCAGCTTTGGGGGGGTAGGCAATCAGCCCCAGCATTTT

j_call: TRBJ2-1
v_call: TRBV19
d_call: NA
clone_size: NA
cdr3_aa: CASSRGGTYNEQFF
cdr3_nt: TGTGCCAGTAGTAGGGGAGGAACCTACAATGAGCAGTTCTTC

j_call: TRBJ1-2
v_call: TRBV5-5
d_call: NA
clone_size: NA
cdr3_aa: CASSQRPSPSNYGYTF
cdr3_nt: TGTGCCAGCAGCCAAAGACCGAGCCCGTCTAACTATGGCTACACCTTC

j_call: TRBJ1-2
v_call: TRBV6-5
d_call: NA
clone_size: once
cdr3_aa: CASSTLDGVYGYTF
cdr3_nt: TGTGCCAGCAGTACCCTAGACGGAGTCTATGGCTACACCTTC

j_call: TRBJ2-3
v_call: TRBV27
d_call: TRBD2
clone_size: NA
cdr3_aa: CASRTPGGGTDTQYF
cdr3_nt: TGTGCCAGCAGAACCCCGGGGGGGGGCACAGATACGCAGTATTTT

j_call: TRBJ1-6
v_call: TRBV19
d_call: TRBD1
clone_size: NA
cdr3_aa: CASMGTGTGPLDLHF
cdr3_nt: TGTGCCAGTATGGGGACCGGGACAGGGCCGCTTGACCTCCACTTT

j_call: TRBJ1-5
v_call: TRBV11-2
d_call: NA
clone_size: few
cdr3_aa: CASSFSASGNQPQHF
cdr3_nt: TGTGCCAGCAGCTTCTCCGCGTCGGGAAATCAGCCCCAGCATTTT

j_call: TRBJ1-4
v_call: TRBV28
d_call: TRBD1
clone_size: once
cdr3_aa: CASRPGWTGPNEKLFF
cdr3_nt: TGTGCCAGCAGGCCAGGGTGGACAGGCCCGAATGAAAAACTGTTTTTT

j_call: TRBJ1-4
v_call: TRBV28
d_call: NA
clone_size: NA
cdr3_aa: CASSFHEKLFF
cdr3_nt: TGTGCCAGCAGTTTCCATGAAAAACTGTTTTTT

j_call: TRBJ2-3
v_call: TRBV5-6
d_call: NA
clone_size: NA
cdr3_aa: CASSRGTTDTQYF
cdr3_nt: TGTGCCAGCAGCCGGGGCACCACAGATACGCAGTATTTT

j_call: TRBJ2-5
v_call: TRBV2
d_call: NA
clone_size: NA
cdr3_aa: CASSPQETQYF
cdr3_nt: TGTGCCAGCAGTCCCCAAGAGACCCAGTACTTC

j_call: TRBJ1-6
v_call: TRBV10-3
d_call: TRBD1
clone_size: NA
cdr3_aa: CAISDQGAVSPLHF
cdr3_nt: TGTGCCATCAGTGATCAGGGGGCTGTTTCACCCCTCCACTTT

j_call: TRBJ2-1
v_call: TRBV3-1/TRBV3-2
d_call: TRBD2
clone_size: NA
cdr3_aa: CASSQGRGWSSYNEQFF
cdr3_nt: TGTGCCAGCAGCCAAGGGCGGGGGTGGAGCTCCTACAATGAGCAGTTCTTC

j_call: TRBJ2-2
v_call: TRBV27
d_call: TRBD1
clone_size: once
cdr3_aa: CASSRGQGETGELFF
cdr3_nt: TGTGCCAGCAGCCGGGGACAGGGGGAAACCGGGGAGCTGTTTTTT

j_call: TRBJ1-4
v_call: TRBV25-1
d_call: NA
clone_size: NA
cdr3_aa: CASSGGSYEKLFF
cdr3_nt: TGTGCCAGCAGCGGAGGGTCCTATGAAAAACTGTTTTTT

j_call: TRBJ1-6
v_call: TRBV28
d_call: NA
clone_size: NA
cdr3_aa: CASSRQARNSPLHF
cdr3_nt: TGTGCCAGCAGTCGACAGGCGAGGAATTCACCCCTCCACTTT

j_call: TRBJ1-5
v_call: TRBV4-1
d_call: NA
clone_size: NA
cdr3_aa: CASSQGGSNQPQHF
cdr3_nt: TGCGCCAGCAGCCAAGGCGGAAGTAATCAGCCCCAGCATTTT

j_call: TRBJ2-3
v_call: TRBV24-1
d_call: NA
clone_size: once
cdr3_aa: CATSDPGARTTQYF
cdr3_nt: TGTGCCACCAGTGATCCGGGGGCCCGTACTACGCAGTATTTT

j_call: TRBJ2-3
v_call: TRBV5-1
d_call: NA
clone_size: NA
cdr3_aa: CASSGHVAGLTSTDTQYF
cdr3_nt: TGCGCCAGCAGCGGTCACGTGGCGGGGCTTACTAGCACAGATACGCAGTATTTT

j_call: TRBJ1-1
v_call: TRBV27
d_call: NA
clone_size: NA
cdr3_aa: CASRGWVGAEAFF
cdr3_nt: TGTGCCAGCAGGGGGTGGGTGGGGGCTGAAGCTTTCTTT

j_call: TRBJ2-2
v_call: TRBV6-5
d_call: TRBD1
clone_size: NA
cdr3_aa: CASSPTGGVTGELFF
cdr3_nt: TGTGCCAGCAGTCCGACAGGGGGAGTCACCGGGGAGCTGTTTTTT

j_call: TRBJ2-3
v_call: TRBV3-1/TRBV3-2
d_call: NA
clone_size: NA
cdr3_aa: CASSPNIRGADTQYF
cdr3_nt: TGTGCCAGCAGCCCAAATATCCGGGGGGCGGATACGCAGTATTTT

j_call: TRBJ1-4
v_call: TRBV12-2
d_call: NA
clone_size: NA
cdr3_aa: CASHSFRDRRNEKLFF
cdr3_nt: TGTGCAAGTCACTCCTTCCGGGACAGGAGAAATGAAAAACTGTTTTTT

j_call: TRBJ2-6
v_call: TRBV4-1
d_call: TRBD1
clone_size: NA
cdr3_aa: CASSPGQGSISGANVLTF
cdr3_nt: TGCGCCAGCAGCCCTGGACAGGGGTCGATCTCTGGGGCCAACGTCCTGACTTTC

j_call: TRBJ2-2
v_call: TRBV10-1
d_call: NA
clone_size: NA
cdr3_aa: CASKTPNLGELFF
cdr3_nt: TGCGCCAGCAAAACCCCTAACCTCGGGGAGCTGTTTTTT

j_call: TRBJ1-5
v_call: TRBV12-5
d_call: NA
clone_size: NA
cdr3_aa: CASGLKGNGNQPQHF
cdr3_nt: TGTGCTAGTGGTTTGAAGGGTAATGGCAATCAGCCCCAGCATTTT